The rows below give T cell receptor beta chains drawn from one sample of a study of type 1 regulatory T cells. One entry per CDR3 protein, called by TCRdb with MiXCR from the reads. The sample yields 20,000 to 25,000 distinct CDR3 sequences, around half seen once. These receptors are not linked to any known antigen. Material: cultured T cells, either the whole culture or a sorted T cell fraction (not recorded which). These receptors came from a human donor in good health. The CDR3 runs from the conserved cysteine through the conserved F or W. Fields, in order: clone size, J gene, D gene, V gene, CDR3 DNA, CDR3 protein. The D gene is left open where the match is weak. Clone size, where shown, is once, few, many, or a class for clones that have expanded.

>.|TRBJ2-3|.|TRBV5-1
TGCGCCAGCAGCTTGATAGAAGGCGGTGGCACAGATACGCAGTATTTT
CASSLIEGGGTDTQYF
>.|TRBJ2-7|.|TRBV21-1
TGTGCCAGCAGCTTAACTCCCCCAGGGGTCTCCTACGAGCAGTACTTC
CASSLTPPGVSYEQYF
>.|TRBJ2-2|.|TRBV4-1
TGCGCCAGCAGCCAAGCCGATTGGATTTCCGGGGAGCTGTTTTTT
CASSQADWISGELFF
>.|TRBJ1-2|.|TRBV6-6
TGTGCCAGCAGTTACACGGGGGCCTACGGCTACACCTTC
CASSYTGAYGYTF
>.|TRBJ2-3|.|TRBV7-9
TGTGCCAGCAGCCCTACAGATACGCAGTATTTT
CASSPTDTQYF
>.|TRBJ2-6|TRBD1|TRBV4-1
TGCGCCAGCAGCCAAGATCTTTTTTCGACAGGGTCAGGGGCCAACGTCCTGACTTTC
CASSQDLFSTGSGANVLTF
>few|TRBJ1-3|.|TRBV7-9
TGTGCCAGCAGCTTTCCGGACAGAGGAAACACCATATATTTT
CASSFPDRGNTIYF
>.|TRBJ1-6|.|TRBV20-1
TGCAGTGCTAGAGAGGGGGTCGGCTATAATTCACCCCTCCACTTT
CSAREGVGYNSPLHF
>once|TRBJ2-2|.|TRBV4-2
TGTGCCAGCAGCCGCCCCCCAGGGGAGCTGTTTTTT
CASSRPPGELFF
>few|TRBJ1-2|.|TRBV6-1
TGTGCCAGCAGGGCAGGCTATGGCTACACCTTC
CASRAGYGYTF
>.|TRBJ2-3|.|TRBV11-2
TGTGCCAGCAGCACGAACGCAGGGTCAGATACGCAGTATTTT
CASSTNAGSDTQYF
>.|TRBJ2-7|.|TRBV4-2
TGTGCCAGCAGCCAGAAGGGGGCCGGGGGGGACGAGCAGTACTTC
CASSQKGAGGDEQYF
>.|TRBJ1-5|.|TRBV6-5
TGTGCCAGCAGGTTAGGGATTGGTCAGCCCCAGCATTTT
CASRLGIGQPQHF
>once|TRBJ2-3|TRBD1|TRBV5-4
TGTGCCAGCAGCCCGGACAGGGTGGTCTCCACAGATACGCAGTATTTT
CASSPDRVVSTDTQYF
>.|TRBJ2-7|TRBD1|TRBV12-3/TRBV12-4
TGTGCCAGCAGTTTAGGAGGGACAGGGGGTCAGGGGCTGTACTTC
CASSLGGTGGQGLYF
>.|TRBJ2-2|.|TRBV11-2
TGTGCCAGCAGCTTAGACAGACTTGTCGGGGAGCTGTTTTTT
CASSLDRLVGELFF
>.|TRBJ2-5|.|TRBV3-1
TGTGCCAGCAGCCGAGACTTATGGGAGACCCAGTACTTC
CASSRDLWETQYF
>.|TRBJ1-2|.|TRBV7-2
TGTGCCAGCAGCTTAGGGTACAGGTCCTTTACATATGGCTACACCTTC
CASSLGYRSFTYGYTF
>medium-sized|TRBJ1-6|.|TRBV18
TGTGCCAGCTCACCACTAAGTAACTCCTATAATTCACCCCTCCACTTT
CASSPLSNSYNSPLHF
>.|TRBJ2-2|TRBD1|TRBV7-2
TGTGCCAGCAGACCTACAGGGGACACCGGGGAGCTGTTTTTT
CASRPTGDTGELFF
>few|TRBJ1-5|.|TRBV20-1
TGCAGTGCGACGACAGGTGCGAGCAATCAGCCCCAGCATTTT
CSATTGASNQPQHF
>medium-sized|TRBJ2-7|TRBD1|TRBV5-1
TGCGCCAGCAGCGGATCGGGACAGAATAATCTAGGGGTCCTCGAGCAGTACTTC
CASSGSGQNNLGVLEQYF
>once|TRBJ2-7|TRBD1|TRBV18
TGTGCCAGCTCACCGAACGGGGACAGCGAGCAGTACTTC
CASSPNGDSEQYF
>few|TRBJ2-3|.|TRBV5-1
TGCGCCAGCAGCTTGGCCGCAGGCACAGATACGCAGTATTTT
CASSLAAGTDTQYF
>.|TRBJ2-4|.|TRBV28
TGTGCCAGCATTTTAGGAGGGCAGGGGAACATTCAGTACTTC
CASILGGQGNIQYF
>.|TRBJ1-1|.|TRBV21-1
TGTGCCAGCTGGACCGGGACAGGCCGACTTGGGGGGGACACTGAAGCTTTCTTT
CASWTGTGRLGGDTEAFF
>.|TRBJ2-5|TRBD2|TRBV7-2
TGTGCCAGCAGCTTAGGCACTAGCGGGGGAACAGGAAGAGAGACCCAGTACTTC
CASSLGTSGGTGRETQYF
>.|TRBJ2-3|TRBD2|TRBV7-9
TGTGCCAGCAGCTTGGGTATTCCGAGCGGGGGCCGCACAGATACGCAGTATTTT
CASSLGIPSGGRTDTQYF
>few|TRBJ2-7|.|TRBV3-1
TGTGCCAGCTTCTCGACGCACTCCTACGAGCAGTACTTC
CASFSTHSYEQYF
>.|TRBJ2-5|TRBD1|TRBV7-8
TGTGCCAGCAGTCAAGACAGGGTCTCGCCCCAGTACTTC
CASSQDRVSPQYF
>.|TRBJ2-3|.|TRBV5-1
TGCGCCAGCAGCTTGGCGGATACTAGCACAGATACGCAGTATTTT
CASSLADTSTDTQYF
>once|TRBJ2-7|TRBD2|TRBV5-1
TGCGCCAGCAGCTTGGAATCTAGCGGGGTCGGAGAGCAGTACTTC
CASSLESSGVGEQYF
>.|TRBJ1-2|.|TRBV3-1
TGTGCCAGCAGCCAAGCCAGGAGCCCCTATGGCTACACCTTC
CASSQARSPYGYTF
>.|TRBJ2-2|TRBD1|TRBV5-1
TGCGCCAGCAGCTACCGGACAGGGCCGAACACCGGGGAGCTGTTTTTT
CASSYRTGPNTGELFF
>.|TRBJ2-5|TRBD2|TRBV10-3
TGTGCCATCAGGGGCGGGGGCCAAGAGACCCAGTACTTC
CAIRGGGQETQYF
>.|TRBJ1-1|TRBD1|TRBV7-6
TGTGCCAGCAGCCGCATGAACCGGGACAGGGGATGGATCTTCCAGGGGAACACTGAAGCTTTCTTT
CASSRMNRDRGWIFQGNTEAFF
>once|TRBJ1-2|.|TRBV20-1
TGCAGTGCTAGAGATCGGGTATTAGGGGTAAATCCCTCTTATGGCTACACCTTC
CSARDRVLGVNPSYGYTF
>medium-sized|TRBJ1-1|TRBD1|TRBV5-1
TGCGCCAGCCATCACCTCGGGGACAGGGGCGGGAAGGAAGCTTTCTTT
CASHHLGDRGGKEAFF
>few|TRBJ2-2|TRBD2|TRBV19
TGTGCCAGTAGTAGGCGCCGGACTAGCGGGGGGGTGAACACCGGGGAGCTGTTTTTT
CASSRRRTSGGVNTGELFF
>.|TRBJ2-2|.|TRBV6-6
TGTGCCAGCAGAACCGGGACCCAGAACACCGGGGGGCTGTTTTTT
CASRTGTQNTGGLFF
>.|TRBJ2-5|.|TRBV20-1
TGCAGTGCTAGAGTGGCCTTAGCATGCCAAGAGACCCAGTACTTC
CSARVALACQETQYF
>once|TRBJ1-2|.|TRBV28
TGTGCCAGCAGAGCACAAGGAGGGGGTAACTATGGCTACACCTTC
CASRAQGGGNYGYTF
>.|TRBJ2-1|TRBD2|TRBV2
TGTGCCAGCAGTGAAGTGATAGCGGGGGGTGAGAATGAGCAGTTCTTC
CASSEVIAGGENEQFF
>.|TRBJ1-2|.|TRBV5-1
TGCGCCAGCAGGTTGGACGGAGTCTATGGCTACACCTTC
CASRLDGVYGYTF
>.|TRBJ2-5|TRBD1|TRBV5-1
TGCGCCAGCAGCTTGGTACCGGGACAGCAAGAGACCCAGTACTTC
CASSLVPGQQETQYF
>.|TRBJ2-1|TRBD1|TRBV5-6
TGTGCCAGCAGCCCGCGGACAGGGTGGAACAATGAGCAGTTCTTC
CASSPRTGWNNEQFF
>few|TRBJ1-1|.|TRBV12-3/TRBV12-4
TGTGCCAGCAGTTTAGTGGTTGGGACTGAAGCTTTCTTT
CASSLVVGTEAFF
>.|TRBJ2-2|.|TRBV5-5
TGTGCCAGCAGCTTGTGGGGGGCGAACACCGGGGGGCTGTTTTTT
CASSLWGANTGGLFF
>few|TRBJ1-2|.|TRBV18
TGTGCCAGCTCACCCCAGGCTAACTATGGCTACACCTTC
CASSPQANYGYTF
>few|TRBJ2-2|.|TRBV19
TGTGCCAGTATGTCGGTCGGGGGCCTTACCACCGGGGAGCTGTTTTTT
CASMSVGGLTTGELFF
>.|TRBJ2-1|.|TRBV6-2/TRBV6-3
TGTGCCAGCAGTTACGCCTCCTACAATGAGCAGTTCTTC
CASSYASYNEQFF
>.|TRBJ1-5|TRBD1|TRBV12-3/TRBV12-4
TGTGCCAGCAGTTTAATGAGGGACAGTATCTTTGGGACCCAGCATTTT
CASSLMRDSIFGTQHF
>few|TRBJ1-3|.|TRBV5-6
TGTGCCAGCAGCATCAGTTTCTCTGGAAACACCATATATTTT
CASSISFSGNTIYF
>.|TRBJ1-4|.|TRBV11-3
TGTGCCAGCAGCTTTACCGAGGGTCGGGGTGAAAAACTGTTTTTT
CASSFTEGRGEKLFF
>few|TRBJ2-7|.|TRBV5-1
TGCGCCAGCACTCCTTTCGGACAGATAAAGGCCTACGAGCAGTACTTC
CASTPFGQIKAYEQYF